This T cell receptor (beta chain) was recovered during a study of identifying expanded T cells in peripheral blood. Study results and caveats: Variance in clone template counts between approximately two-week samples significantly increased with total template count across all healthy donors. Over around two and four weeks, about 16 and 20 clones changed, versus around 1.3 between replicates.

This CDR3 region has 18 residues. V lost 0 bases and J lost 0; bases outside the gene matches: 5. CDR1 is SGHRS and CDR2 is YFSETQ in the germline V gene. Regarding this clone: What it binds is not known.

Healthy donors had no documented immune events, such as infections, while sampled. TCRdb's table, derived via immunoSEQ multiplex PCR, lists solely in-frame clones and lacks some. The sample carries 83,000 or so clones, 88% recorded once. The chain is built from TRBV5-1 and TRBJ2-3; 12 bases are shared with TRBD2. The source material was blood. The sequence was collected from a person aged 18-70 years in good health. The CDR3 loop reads CASSLVASGGASTDTQYF. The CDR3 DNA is TGCGCCAGCAGCTTGGTGGCTAGCGGGGGGGCGAGCACAGATACGCAGTATTTT. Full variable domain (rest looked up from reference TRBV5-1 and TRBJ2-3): KAGVTQTPRYLIKTRGQQVTLSCSPISGHRSVSWYQQTPGQGLQFLFEYFSETQRNKGNFPGRFSGRQFSNSRSEMNVSTLELGDSALYLCASSLVASGGASTDTQYFGPGTRLTVL.